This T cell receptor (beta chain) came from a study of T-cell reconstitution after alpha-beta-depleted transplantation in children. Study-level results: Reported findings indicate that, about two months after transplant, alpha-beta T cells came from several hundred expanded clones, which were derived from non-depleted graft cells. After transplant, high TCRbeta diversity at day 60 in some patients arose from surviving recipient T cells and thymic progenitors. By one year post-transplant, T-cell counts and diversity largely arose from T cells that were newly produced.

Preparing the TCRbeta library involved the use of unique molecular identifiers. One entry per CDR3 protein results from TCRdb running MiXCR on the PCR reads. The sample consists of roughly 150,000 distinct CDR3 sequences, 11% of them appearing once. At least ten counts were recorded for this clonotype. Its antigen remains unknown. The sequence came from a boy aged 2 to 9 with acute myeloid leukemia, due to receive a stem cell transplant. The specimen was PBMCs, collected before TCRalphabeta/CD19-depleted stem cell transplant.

The chain's CDR3 is CASKTGSSYEQYF. CDR3 DNA sequence: TGTGCCAGCAAAACCGGTTCCTCCTACGAGCAGTACTTC. The chain carries TRBV11-2 and TRBJ2-7, with D unclear. CDR3 length: 13 amino acids. The germline V and J ends were trimmed by 7 bases and 0 bases, with 10 bases remaining between them. Germline loops: CDR1 SGHAT, CDR2 FQNNGV.